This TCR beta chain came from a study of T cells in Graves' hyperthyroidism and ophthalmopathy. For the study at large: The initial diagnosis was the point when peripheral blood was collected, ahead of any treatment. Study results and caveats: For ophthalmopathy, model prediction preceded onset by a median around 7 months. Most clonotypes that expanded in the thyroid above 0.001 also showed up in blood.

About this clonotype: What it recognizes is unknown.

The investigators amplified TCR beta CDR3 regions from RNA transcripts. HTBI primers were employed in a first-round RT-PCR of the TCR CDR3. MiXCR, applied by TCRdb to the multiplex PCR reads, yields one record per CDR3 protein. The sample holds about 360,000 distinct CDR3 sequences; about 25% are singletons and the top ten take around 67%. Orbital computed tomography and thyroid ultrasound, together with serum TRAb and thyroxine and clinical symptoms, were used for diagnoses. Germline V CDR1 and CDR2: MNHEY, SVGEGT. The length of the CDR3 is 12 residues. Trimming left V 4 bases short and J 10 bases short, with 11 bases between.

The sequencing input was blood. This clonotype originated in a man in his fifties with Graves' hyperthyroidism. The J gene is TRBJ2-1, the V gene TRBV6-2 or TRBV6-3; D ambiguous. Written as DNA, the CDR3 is TGTGCCAGCAGTTTTAGTAATTCGGAGCAGTTCTTC. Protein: CASSFSNSEQFF.